The 27 T cell receptor beta chains reported below all come from one sample, sequenced in a study of T cell responses to AZD1222 COVID-19 vaccine. Clones were sequenced by immunoSEQ multiplex PCR, and TCRdb holds only the in-frame ones, with some missing. The data show 110,000 to 150,000 clones, 88% seen once. The sequenced sample was peripheral blood, obtained 28 days after the second AZD1222 dose. The receptor source for this set is an adult who received the AZD1222 COVID-19 vaccine.

This clone was seen just once. Germline is not matched at one junction end, which may reflect a read error. The chain recombines TRBV5-1 with TRBJ1-2; D ambiguous. Per the germline V gene, CDR1 is SGHRS and CDR2 is YFSETQ. The CDR3 runs to 11 residues. CDR3 nucleotides: TGCGCCAGCAGCTTGGCCGGACGATCGGATTTC. This gives the protein CASSLAGRSDF.

The V and J genes are TRBV19 and TRBJ2-1, with a weak D call TRBD2 (7 bases). The CDR3 is 11 amino acids. Per the germline V gene, CDR1 is LNHDA and CDR2 is SQIVND (reference sequence). The V and J ends lost 3 bases and 15 bases respectively, with 12 bases between them. The CDR3 sequence: CASSMRGPTFF. CDR3 bases: TGTGCCAGTAGTATGCGGGGGCCTACGTTCTTC.

The chain couples TRBV6-5 to TRBJ2-2; D call uncertain. The V gene's germline CDR1 is MNHEY and CDR2 SVGAGI. The CDR3 is 13 residues long. The germline V and J ends were trimmed by 8 bases and 11 bases, with 18 bases remaining between them. CDR3 nucleotide sequence: TGTGCCAGCGGCCGGGTTGGGCTTGTAGAGCTGTTTTTT. Its translation: CASGRVGLVELFF.

This sequence joins TRBV7-6 and TRBJ1-1; tentatively, D is TRBD1 (5 bases). V lost 5 bases and J 0 bases, leaving 16 bases between the germline ends. CDR3 length equals 16 residues. Germline V gene sequence: CDR1 SGHVS, CDR2 FNYEAQ. The CDR3 spells CASSPRGGGVNTEAFF. The CDR3 DNA reads as TGTGCCAGCAGCCCTAGAGGCGGAGGGGTGAACACTGAAGCTTTCTTT.

The count of this clone is one. Here the CDR3 DNA reads TGTGCCAGCAGCTCATTGACTAGCTACGAGACCCAGTACTTC. Its protein is CASSSLTSYETQYF. V is TRBV7-9 and J is TRBJ2-5, with TRBD2 matching over 7 bases. The CDR3 spans 14 residues. The germline CDR1 and CDR2 sequences are SEHNR and FQNEAQ (reference sequence). The V segment lost 4 bases and the J segment 5 bases; nucleotides outside the gene matches: 7.

The count of this clone is one. V gene TRBV5-1 combines with J gene TRBJ2-3; D unclear. The length of the CDR3 is 15 residues. V lost 0 bases, J lost 1 base, and 9 bases lay in between. Germline CDR1 is SGHRS and CDR2 is YFSETQ. The CDR3 here is CASSLEGSGTDTQYF. The CDR3, as DNA: TGCGCCAGCAGCTTGGAAGGCAGCGGCACAGATACGCAGTATTTT.

V usage is TRBV7-8 and J usage is TRBJ2-2, with 8 positions matching TRBD2. The length of the CDR3 is 15 residues. Germline CDR1 SGHVS, CDR2 FQNEAQ. Trimming removed 5 bases from V and 7 bases from J; junction bases left unmatched: 9. The CDR3 sequence is CASSMGLGLNGELFF. In DNA form, the CDR3 reads TGTGCCAGCAGCATGGGACTAGGGCTTAACGGGGAGCTGTTTTTT. Full variable domain (rest looked up from reference TRBV7-8 and TRBJ2-2): GAGVSQSPRYKVAKRGQDVALRCDPISGHVSLFWYQQALGQGPEFLTYFQNEAQLDKSGLPSDRFFAERPEGSVSTLKIQRTQQEDSAVYLCASSMGLGLNGELFFGEGSRLTVL.

Comments on this clone: The same CDR3 is also encoded by other DNA sequences in this sample. The rearrangement links TRBV10-2 to TRBJ1-5; no definite D call. Germline V gene sequence: CDR1 WSHSY, CDR2 SAAADI. V was clipped by 7 bases and J by 2 bases, with 9 bases between them. The CDR3 is 13 residues long. The DNA of the CDR3 is TGCGCCAGCAATCGTGGTGGCAATCAGCCCCAGCATTTT. It codes for CASNRGGNQPQHF.

The chain has TRBV28 and TRBJ1-1; TRBD1 is a possible D gene (5 bases). The length of the CDR3 is 17 residues. Germline V gives CDR1 MDHEN, CDR2 SYDVKM. The V gene lost 5 bases and the J gene lost 4 bases, with 23 bases spanning the gap. The CDR3 DNA reads as TGTGCCAGCAGTATGGGAGGGGCCCTGGTGGGCGGCACTGAAGCTTTCTTT. Translating gives CASSMGGALVGGTEAFF.

The J gene is TRBJ2-3, the V gene TRBV4-1; no clear D. This CDR3 is 14 amino acids long. Germline CDR1 reads MGHRA; CDR2 reads YSYEKL. Trimming took 2 bases from V and 0 from J, leaving 6 bases between them. The CDR3 nucleotides read TGCGCCAGCAGCCAACCTATTAGCACAGATACGCAGTATTTT. Its protein product is CASSQPISTDTQYF.

The chain links TRBV7-2 to TRBJ2-5; 11 positions match TRBD2. Germline V lookup: CDR1 SGHTA, CDR2 FQGNSA. The CDR3 extends over 15 amino acids. V lost 5 bases and J lost 1; bases outside the gene matches: 3. CDR3 region: CASSNSGGAQETQYF. CDR3 bases: TGTGCCAGCAGCAATAGCGGGGGGGCCCAAGAGACCCAGTACTTC.

This clone was observed once. J is TRBJ1-4 and V is TRBV5-4, with TRBD1 matching over 7 bases. The CDR3 consists of 14 residues. The V gene end was trimmed by 3 bases and the J gene end by 8 bases; junction bases not matched to a gene: 7. Germline lookup yields CDR1 SGHNT and CDR2 YYREEE (reference sequence). The CDR3 loop reads CASSSGTEREKLFF. CDR3 sequence (DNA): TGTGCCAGCAGCTCCGGGACAGAGCGCGAAAAACTGTTTTTT. The whole variable domain, filled in from reference TRBV5-4 and TRBJ1-4, reads ETGVTQSPTHLIKTRGQQVTLRCSSQSGHNTVSWYQQALGQGPQFIFQYYREEENGRGNFPPRFSGLQFPNYSSELNVNALELDDSALYLCASSSGTEREKLFFGSGTQLSVL.

The J gene is TRBJ2-7, the V gene TRBV7-8; 7 positions match TRBD2. The V and J ends lost 5 bases and 3 bases, in that order; junction bases with no gene match: 10. Germline assignment: CDR1 SGHVS and CDR2 FQNEAQ. The CDR3 runs to 15 residues. The CDR3 nucleotides read TGTGCCAGCAGCCGCGTTCAAGCTAGCGGCTACGAGCAGTACTTC. Amino acid sequence: CASSRVQASGYEQYF.

This chain uses TRBV7-2 with TRBJ1-4; the D is unclear. The germline V gene has CDR1 SGHTA and CDR2 FQGNSA. V was pared by 5 bases and J by 8 bases, with 15 bases between. The CDR3 totals 14 residues. CDR3 region: CASSVRGSEEKLFF. DNA for the CDR3: TGTGCCAGCAGCGTACGGGGATCAGAGGAAAAACTGTTTTTT.

DNA of the CDR3: TGTGCCAGCAGCGTGGGGTTGACAGCGAACACTGAAGCTTTCTTT. Translating it yields CASSVGLTANTEAFF. The rearrangement links TRBV9 to TRBJ1-1; the D gene is possibly TRBD1 (5 bases). The CDR3 has 15 residues. V lost 2 bases and J lost 1, with 12 bases in between. Looked up from germline, CDR1 is SGDLS and CDR2 is YYNGEE.

J is TRBJ2-3 and V is TRBV6-5; 12 positions agree with TRBD2. The CDR3 is 14 residues long. J was trimmed by 6 bases and V by 7 bases; bases with no gene match: 5. Germline V gives CDR1 MNHEY, CDR2 SVGAGI. In nucleotides, the CDR3 is TGTGCCAGCAATGGACTAGCGGGATCGGATACGCAGTATTTT. Protein sequence: CASNGLAGSDTQYF.

The chain joins TRBV30 to TRBJ2-1; D may be TRBD2 (6 bases). Germline loops: CDR1 GTSNPN, CDR2 SVGIG (reference sequence). The CDR3 has 12 amino acids. V was trimmed by 4 bases and J by 9 bases, leaving 13 bases between them. The CDR3 DNA sequence: TGTGCCTGGACGGGGGAGATCAGTGAGCAGTTCTTC. It yields the protein CAWTGEISEQFF. Complete variable domain (other parts from reference TRBV30 and TRBJ2-1): SQTIHQWPATLVQPVGSPLSLECTVEGTSNPNLYWYRQAAGRGLQLLFYSVGIGQISSEVPQNLSASRPQDRQFILSSKKLLLSDSGFYLCAWTGEISEQFFGPGTRLTVL.

The rearrangement joins TRBV6-5 to TRBJ1-1, with D uncertain. Germline V CDR1 and CDR2: MNHEY, SVGAGI. The CDR3 spans 14 residues. Trimming took 6 bases from V and 7 from J, leaving 18 bases between them. The CDR3 reads CASSNGEQIIEAFF. The CDR3, as DNA: TGTGCCAGCAGCAACGGGGAGCAAATTATTGAAGCTTTCTTT.

The J gene is TRBJ2-5, the V gene TRBV28, with D tentatively TRBD1 (6 bases). The germline gives CDR1 MDHEN, CDR2 SYDVKM. The germline V and J ends were trimmed by 4 bases and 1 base, with 10 bases remaining between them. The CDR3 extends over 14 amino acids. The CDR3 here is CASSWEGGQETQYF. The CDR3, as DNA: TGTGCCAGCAGTTGGGAAGGGGGCCAAGAGACCCAGTACTTC.

This chain connects TRBV11-2 to TRBJ1-6; D is ambiguous. Germline V CDR1 and CDR2: SGHAT, FQNNGV. V dropped 5 bases and J dropped 5 bases, with 16 bases sitting between them. The CDR3 consists of 16 residues. CDR3 protein: CASSPRPTLNNSPLHF. The DNA for the CDR3 is TGTGCCAGCAGCCCCCGACCGACCCTGAATAATTCACCCCTCCACTTT. Full variable domain (remainder filled in from reference TRBV11-2 and TRBJ1-6): EAGVAQSPRYKIIEKRQSVAFWCNPISGHATLYWYQQILGQGPKLLIQFQNNGVVDDSQLPKDRFSAERLKGVDSTLKIQPAKLEDSAVYLCASSPRPTLNNSPLHFGNGTRLTVT.

The chain combines TRBV30 with TRBJ2-1; 10 nucleotides match TRBD2. The germline V gene has CDR1 GTSNPN and CDR2 SVGIG (reference sequence). The CDR3 consists of 17 residues. V gave up 0 bases and J gave up 7 bases; unmatched junction bases: 12. CDR3 sequence reads: CAWSVVAWTSGVNEQFF. The CDR3 DNA follows: TGTGCCTGGAGTGTAGTTGCCTGGACTAGCGGAGTTAATGAGCAGTTCTTC.

The sample holds a few counts of this clone. V usage is TRBV21-1 and J usage is TRBJ2-1; TRBD2, the D gene given by the table, was not confirmed from the DNA. TRBV21-1 is described as a pseudogene. The CDR3 runs 16 residues. The CDR3 protein is CASSKTNSGNNNEQFF. The CDR3 nucleotides are TGTGCCAGCAGCAAAACTAATAGCGGGAACAACAATGAGCAGTTCTTC.

This clone was recorded only once. J is TRBJ1-2 and V is TRBV18; a possible D gene is TRBD1 (5 bases). The CDR3 contains 18 residues. V was shortened by 3 bases and J by 3 bases, with 23 bases between the two germline ends. The germline gives CDR1 KGHSH, CDR2 LQKENI. Written as DNA, the CDR3 is TGTGCCAGCTCACCTTTCGAAATAAGGACCCCGGGGGACTATGGCTACACCTTC. Translating gives CASSPFEIRTPGDYGYTF.

V is TRBV7-2 and J is TRBJ2-5; no clear D gene. Trimming left V 1 base short and J 4 bases short, with 10 bases between. The germline gives CDR1 SGHTA, CDR2 FQGNSA. The CDR3 runs 14 residues. In DNA, the CDR3 is TGTGCCAGCAGCTTAGGAGGCAGGACAGAGACCCAGTACTTC. It translates to CASSLGGRTETQYF. Using reference TRBV7-2 and TRBJ2-5 for the parts outside the CDR3, the full variable domain is GAGVSQSPSNKVTEKGKDVELRCDPISGHTALYWYRQSLGQGLEFLIYFQGNSAPDKSGLPSDRFSAERTGGSVSTLTIQRTQQEDSAVYLCASSLGGRTETQYFGPGTRLLVL.

The V gene is TRBV5-1, the J gene TRBJ1-1, with a possible D match to TRBD1 (5 bases). This CDR3 comprises 13 residues. V was clipped by 0 bases and J by 4 bases, with 7 bases between them. Germline V gene lookup returns CDR1 SGHRS and CDR2 YFSETQ. CDR3: CASSLEGRTEAFF. CDR3 DNA: TGCGCCAGCAGCTTGGAGGGGCGCACTGAAGCTTTCTTT.

The genes are TRBV28 and TRBJ1-1; 12 bases agree with TRBD1. CDR3 length equals 16 residues. The germline gives CDR1 MDHEN, CDR2 SYDVKM. The J segment lost 3 bases and the V segment lost 8 bases, leaving 10 bases of the junction unmatched. The CDR3 nucleotides are TGTGCCAGCGGACGGGACAGGGGGCTTGTAGACACTGAAGCTTTCTTT. Residues: CASGRDRGLVDTEAFF.

The V and J genes are TRBV7-8 and TRBJ2-7, with 9 bases lining up with TRBD1. CDR3 length: 15 residues. Germline values: CDR1 SGHVS, CDR2 FQNEAQ. V gave up 2 bases and J gave up 3 bases; unmatched junction bases: 5. DNA for the CDR3: TGTGCCAGCAGCTTATCCGGGACAGGGAACTACGAGCAGTACTTC. It specifies CASSLSGTGNYEQYF.